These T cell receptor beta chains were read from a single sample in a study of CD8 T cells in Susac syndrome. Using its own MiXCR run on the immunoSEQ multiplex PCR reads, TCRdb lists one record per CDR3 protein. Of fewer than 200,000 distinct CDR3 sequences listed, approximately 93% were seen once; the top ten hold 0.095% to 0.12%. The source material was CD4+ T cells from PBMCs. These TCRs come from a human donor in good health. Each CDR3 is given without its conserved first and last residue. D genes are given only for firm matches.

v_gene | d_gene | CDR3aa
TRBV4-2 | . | ASSQGLINQPQH
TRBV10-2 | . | ASRSGASNEKLF
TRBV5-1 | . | ASSPLVNTEAF
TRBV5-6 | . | ASSPVGVAYEQY
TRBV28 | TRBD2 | ASSPLLAGPPGETQY
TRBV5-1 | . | ASSPGVYQETQY
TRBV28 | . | ASSLSMSPLH
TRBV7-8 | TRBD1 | ASSLQGRLYSNQPQH
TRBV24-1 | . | ATSDSAGNTGELF
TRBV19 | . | ASSESGAAKNIQY
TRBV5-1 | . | ASSLNGTPQETQY
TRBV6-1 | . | ASSEGQGAGTQY
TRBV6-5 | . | ASTRRMNTEAF
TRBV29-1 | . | SVLRDRAEAF
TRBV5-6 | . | ASSLGQGRAFTEAF
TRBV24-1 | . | ATSDSSRGTYNEQF
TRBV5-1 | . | ASSQGPTGNEQF
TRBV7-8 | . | ASSPRGLQTNTGELF
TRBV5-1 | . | ASSLGAHNEQY
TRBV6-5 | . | ASSLSRAGEKLF
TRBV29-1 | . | SVRLSLAKNIQY
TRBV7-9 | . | ASSGYEQY
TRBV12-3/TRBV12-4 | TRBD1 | ASSPRGNNLLRYT
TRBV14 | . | ASSQDPGGWTEQF
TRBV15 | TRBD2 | ATSTYRGGTGELF
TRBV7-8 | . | ASSGRDLNEKLF
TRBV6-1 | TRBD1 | ASRLGTGGRTDTQY
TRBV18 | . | ASSPKIGVGNYGYT
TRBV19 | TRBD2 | ASSIFAGGLTYNEQF
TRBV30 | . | AWSRGPRENYGYT
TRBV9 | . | ASSVEGSGGDSPLH
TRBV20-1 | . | SARGNSGAQY
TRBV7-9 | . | ASSPAGDTEAF
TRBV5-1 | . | ASSLVWRGEDEQF
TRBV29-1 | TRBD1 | SVVGYRGFTDTQY
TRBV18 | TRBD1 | ASSSRDRAAVRGYT
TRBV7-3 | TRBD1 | ASSLTPNRGNTEAF
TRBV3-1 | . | ASSHTGPRRETQY
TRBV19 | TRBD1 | ASSPQGTGAEQY
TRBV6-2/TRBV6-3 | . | ASSYEGDGYT
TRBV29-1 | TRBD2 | SVSGRGVNIQY
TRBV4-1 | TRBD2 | ASSPNAGGDTGELF
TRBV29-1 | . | SVEDRVGYT
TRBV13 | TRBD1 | ASSFRDREQGYT
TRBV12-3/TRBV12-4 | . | ASRLGGTKNIQY
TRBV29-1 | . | SVEDMGDEQF
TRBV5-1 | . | ASSLAVQSADTQY
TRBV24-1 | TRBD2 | ATSVGGGSIDTQY
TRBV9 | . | ASSVAPENSPLH
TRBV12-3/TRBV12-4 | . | ASSSRDTTATSTDTQY
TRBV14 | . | ASSQIGRRGDTEAF
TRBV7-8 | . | ASSLGASYEQY
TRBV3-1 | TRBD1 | ASSDRGFYEQY
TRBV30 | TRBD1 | AWGDRGNQPQH
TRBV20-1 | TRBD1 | SARWTGGDTQY
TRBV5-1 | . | ASSSLNIGANVLT